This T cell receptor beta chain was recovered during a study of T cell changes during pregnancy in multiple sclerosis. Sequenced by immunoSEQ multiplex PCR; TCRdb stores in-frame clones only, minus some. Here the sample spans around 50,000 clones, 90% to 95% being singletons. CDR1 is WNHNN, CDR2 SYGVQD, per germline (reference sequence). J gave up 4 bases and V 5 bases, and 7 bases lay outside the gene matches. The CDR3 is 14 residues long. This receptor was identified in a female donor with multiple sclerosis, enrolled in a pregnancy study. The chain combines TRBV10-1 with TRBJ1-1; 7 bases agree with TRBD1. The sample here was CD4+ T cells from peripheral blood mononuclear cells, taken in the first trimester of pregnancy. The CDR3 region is CASSLKSGGTEAFF. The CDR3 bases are TGCGCCAGCAGTCTTAAATCAGGGGGCACTGAAGCTTTCTTT.